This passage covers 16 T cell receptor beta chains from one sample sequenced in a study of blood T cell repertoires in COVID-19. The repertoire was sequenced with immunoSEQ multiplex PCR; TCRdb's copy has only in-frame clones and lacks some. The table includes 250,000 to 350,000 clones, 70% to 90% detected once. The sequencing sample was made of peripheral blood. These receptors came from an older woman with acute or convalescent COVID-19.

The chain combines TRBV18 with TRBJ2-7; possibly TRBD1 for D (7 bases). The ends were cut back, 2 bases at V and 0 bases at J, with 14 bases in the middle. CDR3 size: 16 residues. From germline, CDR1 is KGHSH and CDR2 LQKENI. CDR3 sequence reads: CASSPMDRRDSYEQYF. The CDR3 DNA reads TGTGCCAGCTCACCAATGGACAGGAGGGACTCCTACGAGCAGTACTTC. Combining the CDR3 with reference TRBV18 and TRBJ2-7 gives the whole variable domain NAGVMQNPRHLVRRRGQEARLRCSPMKGHSHVYWYRQLPEEGLKFMVYLQKENIIDESGMPKERFSAEFPKEGPSILRIQQVVRGDSAAYFCASSPMDRRDSYEQYFGPGTRLTVT.

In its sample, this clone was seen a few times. As DNA, the CDR3 is TGCGCCAGCAGCCAAGAGGACAGGAAGTATGGCTACACCTTC. This translates into CASSQEDRKYGYTF. This chain joins TRBV4-1 and TRBJ1-2, with TRBD1 matching over 7 bases. Unmatched junction bases numbered 3, after V lost 0 bases and J lost 5 bases. The length of the CDR3 is 14 residues. The V gene's germline CDR1 is MGHRA and CDR2 YSYEKL.

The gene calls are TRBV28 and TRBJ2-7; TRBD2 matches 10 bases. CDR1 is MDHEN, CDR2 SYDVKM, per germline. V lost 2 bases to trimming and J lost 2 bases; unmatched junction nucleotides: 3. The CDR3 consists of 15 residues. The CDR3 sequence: CASSLLAGATYEQYF. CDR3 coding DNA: TGTGCCAGCAGTTTACTAGCGGGGGCGACCTACGAGCAGTACTTC.

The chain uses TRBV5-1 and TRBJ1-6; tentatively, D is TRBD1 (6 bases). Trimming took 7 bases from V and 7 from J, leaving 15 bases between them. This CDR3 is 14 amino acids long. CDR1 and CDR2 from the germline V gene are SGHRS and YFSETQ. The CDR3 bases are TGCGCCAGCGCCGGCACAGGGCAAAATTCACCCCTCCACTTT. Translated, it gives CASAGTGQNSPLHF.

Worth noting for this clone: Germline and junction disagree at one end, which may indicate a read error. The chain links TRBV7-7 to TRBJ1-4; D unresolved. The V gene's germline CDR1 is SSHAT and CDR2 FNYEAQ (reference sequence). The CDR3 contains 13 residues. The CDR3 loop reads CASSLGLREKLFF. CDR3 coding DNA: TGTGCTAGCAGCTTAGGGTTGCGAGAAAAACTGTTTTTT. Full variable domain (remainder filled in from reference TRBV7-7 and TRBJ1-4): GAGVSQSPRYKVTKRGQDVTLRCDPISSHATLYWYQQALGQGPEFLTYFNYEAQPDKSGLPSDRFSAERPEGSISTLTIQRTEQRDSAMYRCASSLGLREKLFFGSGTQLSVL.

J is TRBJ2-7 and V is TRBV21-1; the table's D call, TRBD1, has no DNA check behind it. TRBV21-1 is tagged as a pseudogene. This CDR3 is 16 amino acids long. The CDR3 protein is CASSKLSQGEAYEQYF. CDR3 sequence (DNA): TGTGCCAGCAGCAAATTGTCCCAGGGGGAAGCCTACGAGCAGTACTTC.

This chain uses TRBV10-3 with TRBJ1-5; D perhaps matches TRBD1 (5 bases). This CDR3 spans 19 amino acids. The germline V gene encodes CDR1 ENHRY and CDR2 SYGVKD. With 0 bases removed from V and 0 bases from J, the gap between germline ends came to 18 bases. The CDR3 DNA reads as TGTGCCATCAGTGAGTCGAGATGGAGGAGGGACTATAGCAATCAGCCCCAGCATTTT. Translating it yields CAISESRWRRDYSNQPQHF.

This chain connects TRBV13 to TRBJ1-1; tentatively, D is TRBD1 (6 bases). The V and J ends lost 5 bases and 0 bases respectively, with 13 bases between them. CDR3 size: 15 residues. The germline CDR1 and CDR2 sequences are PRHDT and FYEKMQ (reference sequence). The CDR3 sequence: CASSRTTGMNTEAFF. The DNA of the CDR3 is TGTGCCAGCAGCCGGACGACAGGAATGAACACTGAAGCTTTCTTT. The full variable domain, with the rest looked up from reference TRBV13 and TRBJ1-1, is AAGVIQSPRHLIKEKRETATLKCYPIPRHDTVYWYQQGPGQDPQFLISFYEKMQSDKGSIPDRFSAQQFSDYHSELNMSSLELGDSALYFCASSRTTGMNTEAFFGQGTRLTVV.

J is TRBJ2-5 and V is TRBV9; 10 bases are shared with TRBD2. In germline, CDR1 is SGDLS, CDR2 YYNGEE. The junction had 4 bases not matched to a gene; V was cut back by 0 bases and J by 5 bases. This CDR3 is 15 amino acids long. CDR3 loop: CASSVDSGGSETQYF. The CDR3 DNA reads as TGTGCCAGCAGCGTAGATAGCGGGGGGTCGGAGACCCAGTACTTC.

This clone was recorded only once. In DNA, the CDR3 is TGTGCCAGCAGCCTTAAGTGGGACAGCAACACCGGGGAGCTGTTTTTT. Translation: CASSLKWDSNTGELFF. This chain links TRBV7-2 with TRBJ2-2, with TRBD1 identical over 7 bases. This CDR3 region has 16 residues. Germline V CDR1 and CDR2: SGHTA, FQGNSA. With 5 bases clipped from V and 2 bases from J, the junction kept 8 bases outside the gene matches.

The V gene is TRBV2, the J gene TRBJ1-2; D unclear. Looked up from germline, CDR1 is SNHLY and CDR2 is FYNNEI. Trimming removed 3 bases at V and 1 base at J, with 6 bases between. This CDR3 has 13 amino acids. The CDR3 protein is CASSEEINYGYTF. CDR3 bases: TGTGCCAGCAGTGAGGAGATTAACTATGGCTACACCTTC.

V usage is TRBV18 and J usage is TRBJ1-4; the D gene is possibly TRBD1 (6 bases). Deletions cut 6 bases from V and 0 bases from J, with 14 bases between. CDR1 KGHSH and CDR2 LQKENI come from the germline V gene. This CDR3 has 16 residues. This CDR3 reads CASSPRQVATNEKLFF. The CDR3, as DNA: TGTGCCAGCTCTCCCCGACAGGTTGCAACTAATGAAAAACTGTTTTTT.

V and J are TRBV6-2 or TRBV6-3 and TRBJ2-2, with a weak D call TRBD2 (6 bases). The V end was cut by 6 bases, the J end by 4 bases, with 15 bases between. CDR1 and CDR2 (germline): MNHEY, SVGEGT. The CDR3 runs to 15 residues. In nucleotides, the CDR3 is TGTGCCAGCAGCAGACTACTAGCCCCCACCGGGGAGCTGTTTTTT. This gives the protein CASSRLLAPTGELFF.

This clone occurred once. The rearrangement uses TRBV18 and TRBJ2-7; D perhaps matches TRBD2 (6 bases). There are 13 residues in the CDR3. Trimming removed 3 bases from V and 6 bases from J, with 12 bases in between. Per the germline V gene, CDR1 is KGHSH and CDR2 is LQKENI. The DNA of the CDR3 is TGTGCCAGCTCACCCTTGGGGGGTGGCGAGCAGTACTTC. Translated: CASSPLGGGEQYF.

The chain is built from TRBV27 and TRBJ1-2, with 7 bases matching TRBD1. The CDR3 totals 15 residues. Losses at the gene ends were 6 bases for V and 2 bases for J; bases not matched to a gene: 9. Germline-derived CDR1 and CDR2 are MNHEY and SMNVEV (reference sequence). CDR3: CASSNAGGTNYGYTF. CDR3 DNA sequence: TGTGCCAGCAGCAATGCAGGGGGAACCAACTATGGCTACACCTTC.

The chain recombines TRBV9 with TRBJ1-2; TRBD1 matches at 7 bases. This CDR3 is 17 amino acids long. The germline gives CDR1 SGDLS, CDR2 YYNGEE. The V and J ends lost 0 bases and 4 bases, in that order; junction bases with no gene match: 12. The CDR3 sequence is CASSVGQGEGASYGYTF. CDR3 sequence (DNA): TGTGCCAGCAGCGTAGGACAGGGAGAAGGTGCTAGCTATGGCTACACCTTC.